Presented here are 3 T cell receptor beta chains from one specimen sequenced in a study of T-cell reconstitution after alpha-beta-depleted transplantation in children. Preparing the TCRbeta library involved the use of unique molecular identifiers. TCRdb reanalysed the PCR reads using MiXCR and keeps one entry per CDR3 protein. The table has some 600,000 distinct CDR3 sequences, around 17% seen once. The sequenced sample was PBMCs from the stem cell graft donor, obtained from the stem cell graft. The receptors come from a human donor who donated a stem cell graft to a child with acute myeloid leukemia.

This clonotype was observed a handful of times. This rearrangement joins TRBV3-1 to TRBJ1-2, with D unclear. This CDR3 comprises 13 residues. Trimming removed 6 bases from V and 3 bases from J, with 11 bases in between. CDR1 is LGHDT and CDR2 is YNNKEL in the germline V gene (reference sequence). The DNA for the CDR3 is TGTGCCAGCAGTCCCGACGGCTACTATGGCTACACCTTC. Its translation: CASSPDGYYGYTF.

This clonotype was seen more than once but under ten times. The chain uses TRBV5-1 and TRBJ2-7; D call uncertain. CDR3 size: 14 residues. Germline assignment: CDR1 SGHRS and CDR2 YFSETQ. V was pared by 3 bases and J by 2 bases, with 12 bases between. CDR3 sequence reads: CASSSTDNPYEQYF. The CDR3, as DNA: TGCGCCAGCAGCTCGACTGACAATCCCTACGAGCAGTACTTC.

The CDR3 bases are TGTGCCAGCAGCCTCGGCATTGCCCCAGATACGCAGTATTTT. Its protein is CASSLGIAPDTQYF. The chain links TRBV12-3 or TRBV12-4 to TRBJ2-3; D gene ambiguous. Trimming stripped 6 bases from V and 4 bases from J, with 14 bases between. The CDR3 sequence is 14 residues long.